A selection of T cell receptor beta chains follows, all from one sample in a study of T cell repertoires and HLA-DP antigens. TCRdb's copy holds only in-frame clones and misses some; the assay was immunoSEQ multiplex PCR. This sample yields thousands of clones, of which more than 65% are seen a single time; about a fifth belongs to the top ten. The sequenced sample was CD137- CD4+ T cells from cultured PBMCs. The receptors come from a woman under 30 in good health and CMV-seronegative. The CDR3 runs from the conserved cysteine through the conserved F or W. The D gene is left open where the match is weak. Not all rows give a size; the values are once, few, many and, for expanded clones, a class.

D,length,size,J,V,CDR3,DNA
TRBD1,16,NA,TRBJ2-1,TRBV6-6,CASSLTGELSYNEQFF,TGTGCCAGCAGTCTTACAGGGGAGCTCTCCTACAATGAGCAGTTCTTC
NA,12,few,TRBJ2-1,TRBV2,CASTPLVNEQFF,TGTGCCAGCACCCCGTTAGTAAATGAGCAGTTCTTC
TRBD2,16,NA,TRBJ2-1,TRBV7-2,CASRSERGALTNEQFF,TGTGCCAGCAGATCCGAGCGGGGGGCCCTTACCAATGAGCAGTTCTTC
NA,14,NA,TRBJ2-2,TRBV5-4,CASSKGLNTGELFF,TGTGCCAGCAGCAAGGGCCTTAACACCGGGGAGCTGTTTTTT
NA,15,NA,TRBJ2-1,TRBV18,CASSPFGDSYNEQFF,TGTGCCAGCTCACCATTCGGGGACTCCTACAATGAGCAGTTCTTC
NA,17,NA,TRBJ2-3,TRBV4-2,CASSQAVLARSTDTQYF,TGTGCCAGCTCCCAAGCAGTCCTAGCGCGTAGCACAGATACGCAGTATTTT
NA,15,NA,TRBJ2-6,TRBV7-3,CASSLGVSGANVLTF,TGTGCCAGCAGCTTAGGGGTATCAGGGGCCAACGTCCTGACTTTC
TRBD2,16,NA,TRBJ2-3,TRBV5-1,CASSLASGGVTDTQYF,TGCGCCAGCAGCTTGGCTAGCGGGGGTGTGACAGATACGCAGTATTTT
NA,15,NA,TRBJ2-1,TRBV7-3,CASSSLGGFYNEQFF,TGTGCCAGCAGCTCCCTGGGGGGCTTTTACAATGAGCAGTTCTTC
NA,16,NA,TRBJ2-2,TRBV7-7,CASSLVQGLYTGELFF,TGTGCTAGCAGCTTAGTTCAGGGGCTGTACACCGGGGAGCTGTTTTTT
NA,13,NA,TRBJ2-5,TRBV6-6,CASRVPGQETQYF,TGTGCCAGCAGGGTCCCAGGCCAAGAGACCCAGTACTTC
NA,17,NA,TRBJ1-2,TRBV27,CASSLSNKGGGAYGYTF,TGTGCCAGCAGTTTATCGAATAAGGGGGGGGGCGCCTATGGCTACACCTTC
TRBD1,18,NA,TRBJ1-2,TRBV7-2,CASSFLGVGTGSNYGYTF,TGTGCCAGCAGCTTTCTTGGTGTCGGGACAGGGTCTAACTATGGCTACACCTTC
TRBD1,14,NA,TRBJ2-1,TRBV27,CARPRDRAYNEQFF,TGTGCCCGCCCCCGGGACAGGGCTTACAATGAGCAGTTCTTC
TRBD1,16,NA,TRBJ1-5,TRBV6-6,CASRPTGTGINQPQHF,TGTGCCAGCAGACCCACCGGGACAGGGATAAATCAGCCCCAGCATTTT